These T cell receptor beta chains were read from a single sample in a study of T cell changes during pregnancy in multiple sclerosis. The data were produced by immunoSEQ multiplex PCR, yet TCRdb's version contains in-frame clones alone and is incomplete. This sample has about 40,000 clones, with roughly 90% found just once. Source: CD8+ T cells from peripheral blood mononuclear cells, taken in the first trimester of pregnancy. These receptor sequences come from a female donor with multiple sclerosis, enrolled in a pregnancy study. The CDR3 runs from the conserved cysteine through the conserved F or W. Each record gives: J gene, V gene, clone size, CDR3 protein. Clone size is given for some rows only: seen once, a few or many times, or a class if the clone is expanded.

TRBJ2-7	TRBV27	.	CASSSGQHYEQYF
TRBJ1-2	TRBV25-1	.	CASSEPYGNYGYTF
TRBJ2-1	TRBV7-6	once	CASSLAQGEQFF
TRBJ1-4	TRBV15	.	CATGGGQREKLFF
TRBJ2-1	TRBV7-8	once	CASSSGVSNEQFF
TRBJ2-7	TRBV5-4	.	CASSGGQGSSYEQYF
TRBJ1-2	TRBV13	.	CASSLGGGAGGRYGYTF
TRBJ2-2	TRBV7-2	.	CASSLGLAGSLAGELFF
TRBJ1-6	TRBV7-3	.	CASSLGGLAPLHF
TRBJ2-4	TRBV7-6	.	CASSLEGVGALAKNIQYF
TRBJ2-7	TRBV27	.	CASSSSGTGMTYEQYF
TRBJ2-7	TRBV14	.	CASRGLDSYAQYF
TRBJ2-7	TRBV9	.	CASSYGGALDEQYF
TRBJ2-5	TRBV7-9	.	CASSFRTSGYQETQYF
TRBJ1-2	TRBV19	.	CASSPGSYGYTF
TRBJ2-3	TRBV6-6	.	CASSYWGGSDTQYF
TRBJ2-5	TRBV2	once	CASSEGGGAKTQYF
TRBJ2-7	TRBV6-1	.	CASSESRGAYAQYF
TRBJ2-7	TRBV13	.	CASSTGLSYEQYF
TRBJ2-5	TRBV5-4	once	CASSGQYETQYF
TRBJ1-5	TRBV30	.	CAWSVPAGGNQPQHF
TRBJ2-3	TRBV13	.	CASSLESGDTQYF
TRBJ1-2	TRBV7-3	once	CASSLGQGFDGYTF
TRBJ2-1	TRBV7-3	.	CASSLRGTSGGEQFF
TRBJ2-1	TRBV6-4	few	CASSDSTGGNEQFF
TRBJ2-3	TRBV2	.	CARKGWGTDTQYF
TRBJ2-3	TRBV15	.	CATSRDGSGDTDTQYF
TRBJ2-4	TRBV5-4	.	CASSTYGGFDIQYF
TRBJ1-5	TRBV19	.	CASSTPRQGSNQPQHF
TRBJ2-1	TRBV7-8	.	CASSSGGLVRDSSYNEQFF
TRBJ1-4	TRBV7-9	.	CASSPIQGPNEKLFF
TRBJ1-2	TRBV7-6	once	CASSGAGPYMGYTF
TRBJ2-1	TRBV2	.	CASLGLRNEQFF
TRBJ2-5	TRBV10-3	once	CAISESTGREKTQYF
TRBJ1-1	TRBV4-1	.	CASSQDQTGNTEAFF
TRBJ1-2	TRBV9	.	CASSVEEVWGSNYGYTF
TRBJ1-1	TRBV25-1	.	CASSAHRNTEAFF
TRBJ2-7	TRBV10-1	.	CASSDRDDEQYF
TRBJ1-1	TRBV11-2	.	CASSPPRGQIPNEAFF
TRBJ2-1	TRBV18	.	CASSPFNGGAYNEQFF
TRBJ2-3	TRBV27	.	CASSLNEIDTQYF
TRBJ2-3	TRBV2	.	CASSIRDRVDTDTQYF
TRBJ1-6	TRBV1	.	CTSSQPPPKLHF
TRBJ1-3	TRBV2	.	CASSVSDRNTIYF
TRBJ2-3	TRBV5-1	.	CASSSRWGGLDTQYF
TRBJ2-7	TRBV5-4	.	CASSFGTNTYEQYF
TRBJ1-2	TRBV6-1	.	CALQGGYTF
TRBJ2-1	TRBV19	.	CASSMGQGASNEQFF
TRBJ1-1	TRBV27	.	CASSLDSSLSTEAFF
TRBJ2-7	TRBV4-1	.	CASSQVGTSDEQYF
TRBJ1-6	TRBV5-6	.	CASSFGTGSNSPLHF
TRBJ2-6	TRBV7-2	.	CASSPLAGGPQGANVLTF
TRBJ1-6	TRBV28	.	CASRESPYSPLHF